The T cell receptor beta chain under discussion was sequenced for a study of OX40 agonist ivuxolimab in advanced cancers. Study-level information: Patients undergoing dose escalation presented with hepatocellular carcinoma, melanoma, renal cell or head and neck cancer. Findings of the study overall: Within 6 weeks, CD4+ and CD8+ blood T cells expanded clonally at 0.1 to 3.0 mg/kg. Compared with others, partial responders at 0.1-3.0 mg/kg displayed clonal expansion among the lowest.

Comments on this clone: Its antigen is as yet unknown.

CDR3 length equals 15 residues. V trimming: 7 bases; J trimming: 5 bases; junction bases outside the gene matches: 11. Germline V CDR1 and CDR2: MDHEN, SYDVKM. Profiling relied on immunoSEQ multiplex PCR, and the TCRdb table lists in-frame clones only, not all of them. The table has 80,000 to 85,000 clones, around 80% seen once. The rearrangement links TRBV28 to TRBJ1-5, with 7 bases aligning to TRBD1. This sequence was found in an adult with an advanced solid tumor such as melanoma, head and neck, liver or kidney cancer. Sequences were derived from CD4+ or CD8+ T cells sorted from blood, sampled in a trial of the OX40 agonist ivuxolimab. In DNA, the CDR3 is TGTGCCAGCACCCCGGGACAGCGCGGCGATCAGCCCCAGCATTTT. This sequence encodes CASTPGQRGDQPQHF.